This T cell receptor (beta chain) appears in the sequencing data of a study of blood T cell repertoires in COVID-19. Turning to the study itself: The United States, Italy and Spain supplied acute and convalescent COVID-19 samples.

Clones were sequenced by immunoSEQ multiplex PCR, and TCRdb holds only the in-frame ones, with some missing. Of roughly 200,000 clones detected, roughly 84% appear once; the ten largest clones hold approximately 3%. Trimming cost V 4 bases and J 6 bases; bases outside gene matches: 9. Germline CDR1 reads MNHEY; CDR2 reads SMNVEV (reference sequence). The CDR3 consists of 14 residues. Sequencing was done on a sample of PBMCs or T cells enriched from blood (not recorded which). This chain uses TRBV27 with TRBJ2-7; 7 nucleotides align to TRBD1. This sequence was found in a woman aged 25 to 39 who had been exposed to COVID-19. CDR3 residues: CASSSKQGYSEQYF. The CDR3, as DNA: TGTGCCAGCAGTTCAAAACAGGGGTACTCCGAGCAGTACTTC.